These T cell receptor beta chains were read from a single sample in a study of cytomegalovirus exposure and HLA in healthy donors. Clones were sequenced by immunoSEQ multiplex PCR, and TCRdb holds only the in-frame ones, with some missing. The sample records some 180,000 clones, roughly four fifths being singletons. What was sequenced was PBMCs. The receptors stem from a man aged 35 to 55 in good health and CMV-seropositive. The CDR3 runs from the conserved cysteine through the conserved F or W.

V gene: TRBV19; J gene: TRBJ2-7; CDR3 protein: CASSGGNSYEQYF
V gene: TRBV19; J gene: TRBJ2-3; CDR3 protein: CASSIVSGGPDSDTQYF
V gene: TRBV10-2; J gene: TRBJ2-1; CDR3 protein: CASSESTGHNEQFF
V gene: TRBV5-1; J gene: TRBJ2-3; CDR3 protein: CASSNSGGGHSTDTQYF
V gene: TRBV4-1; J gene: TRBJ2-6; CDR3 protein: CASSQDSPSVAGANVLTF
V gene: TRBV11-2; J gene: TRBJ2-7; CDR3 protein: CASSLDRDRDYEQYF
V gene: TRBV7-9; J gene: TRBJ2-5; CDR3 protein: CASSSKAGEETQYF
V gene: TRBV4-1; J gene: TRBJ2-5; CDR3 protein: CASSQDAGDETQYF
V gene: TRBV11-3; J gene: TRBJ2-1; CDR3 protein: CASSAIAGGYNEQFF
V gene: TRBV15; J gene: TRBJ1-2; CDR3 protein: CATSARTGGFYGYTF
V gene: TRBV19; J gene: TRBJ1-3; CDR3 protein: CASSGQAGMNTIYF
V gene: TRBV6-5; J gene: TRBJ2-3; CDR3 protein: CASSYPLASDTQYF
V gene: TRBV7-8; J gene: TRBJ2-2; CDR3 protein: CASSPGTGERTGELFF
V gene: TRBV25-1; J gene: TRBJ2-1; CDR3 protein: CASSKPGNEQFF
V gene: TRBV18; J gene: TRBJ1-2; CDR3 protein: CASSPASEYGYTF
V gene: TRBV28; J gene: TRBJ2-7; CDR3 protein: CASSPPPYYEQYF
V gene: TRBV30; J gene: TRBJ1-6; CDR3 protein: CAWSDMTYSPLHF
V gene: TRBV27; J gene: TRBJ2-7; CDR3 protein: CASRPPYGDNEQYF
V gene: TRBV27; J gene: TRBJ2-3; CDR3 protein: CASSLSGGGYTDTQYF
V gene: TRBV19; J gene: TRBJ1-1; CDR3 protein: CASSTRQGNTEAFF
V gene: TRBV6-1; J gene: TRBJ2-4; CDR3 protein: CASSESHQLGASQYF
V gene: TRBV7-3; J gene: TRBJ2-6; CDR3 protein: CASSLVGITGVNSGANVLTF
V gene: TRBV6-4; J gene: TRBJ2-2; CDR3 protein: CASSALAGTKTGELFF
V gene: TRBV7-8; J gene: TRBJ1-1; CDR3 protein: CASSSGGKNTEAFF
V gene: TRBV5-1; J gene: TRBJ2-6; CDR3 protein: CASRETGSGANVLTF
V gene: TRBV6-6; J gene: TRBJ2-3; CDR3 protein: CASSQTETDTQYF
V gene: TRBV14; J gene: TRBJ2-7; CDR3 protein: CASSQGATYEQYF
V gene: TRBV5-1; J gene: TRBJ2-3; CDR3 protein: CASSLGGTSINTQYF
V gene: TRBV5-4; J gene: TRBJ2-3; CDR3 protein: CASSRTIDTDTQYF
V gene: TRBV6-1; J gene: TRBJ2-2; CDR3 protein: CASSRLQGSGELFF
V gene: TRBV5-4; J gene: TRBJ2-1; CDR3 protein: CASSSAGAIYSYNEQFF
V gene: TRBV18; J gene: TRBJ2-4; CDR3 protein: CASSPRQGSLTKNIQYF
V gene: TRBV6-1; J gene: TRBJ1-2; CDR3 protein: CASSGGQGGARGYGYTF
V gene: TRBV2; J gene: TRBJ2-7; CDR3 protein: CASSEGIGAVYEQYF
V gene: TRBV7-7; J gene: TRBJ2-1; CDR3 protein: CASSKGTSALTSGEFF
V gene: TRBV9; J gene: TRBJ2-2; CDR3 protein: CASSRPAGSTGELFF